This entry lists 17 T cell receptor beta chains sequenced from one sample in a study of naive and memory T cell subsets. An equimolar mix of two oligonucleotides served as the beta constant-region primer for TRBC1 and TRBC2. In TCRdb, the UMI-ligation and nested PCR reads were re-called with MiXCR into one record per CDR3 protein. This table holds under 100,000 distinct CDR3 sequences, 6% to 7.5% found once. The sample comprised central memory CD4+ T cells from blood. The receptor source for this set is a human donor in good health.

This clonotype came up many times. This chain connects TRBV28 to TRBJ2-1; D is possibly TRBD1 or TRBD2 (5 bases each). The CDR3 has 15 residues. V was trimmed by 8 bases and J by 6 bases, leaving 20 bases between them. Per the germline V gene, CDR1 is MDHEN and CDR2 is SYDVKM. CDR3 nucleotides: TGTGCCAGCCTCCTAGTTCGGGGCACCTCCAATGAGCAGTTCTTC. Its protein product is CASLLVRGTSNEQFF.

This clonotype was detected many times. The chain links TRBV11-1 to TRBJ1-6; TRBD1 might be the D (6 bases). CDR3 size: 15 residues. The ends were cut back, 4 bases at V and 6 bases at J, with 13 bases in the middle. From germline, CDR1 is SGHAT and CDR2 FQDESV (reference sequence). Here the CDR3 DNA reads TGTGCCAGCAGCTATGCCCAGGGGCCTAATTCACCCCTCCACTTT. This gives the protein CASSYAQGPNSPLHF.

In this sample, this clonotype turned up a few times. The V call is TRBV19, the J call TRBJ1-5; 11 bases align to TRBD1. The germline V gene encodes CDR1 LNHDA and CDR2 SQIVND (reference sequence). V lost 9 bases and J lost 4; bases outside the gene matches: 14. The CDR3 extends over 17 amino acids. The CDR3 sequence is CASTGTGGRRGNQPQHF. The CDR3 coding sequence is TGTGCCAGCACCGGGACAGGGGGAAGAAGGGGGAATCAGCCCCAGCATTTT.

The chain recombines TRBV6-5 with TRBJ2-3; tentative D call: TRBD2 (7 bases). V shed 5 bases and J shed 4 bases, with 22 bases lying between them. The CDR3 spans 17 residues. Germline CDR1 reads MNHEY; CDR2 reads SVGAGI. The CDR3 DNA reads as TGTGCCAGCAGTGGGGGCTGGGGGGGCCTACGGTCAGATACGCAGTATTTT. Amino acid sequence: CASSGGWGGLRSDTQYF.

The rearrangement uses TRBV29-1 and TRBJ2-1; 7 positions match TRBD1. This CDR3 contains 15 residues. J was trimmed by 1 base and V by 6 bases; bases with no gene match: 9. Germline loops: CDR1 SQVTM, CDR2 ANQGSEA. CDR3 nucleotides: TGCAGCGTAGGTAAGGGGGACAGATCCTACAATGAGCAGTTCTTC. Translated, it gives CSVGKGDRSYNEQFF.

CDR3 protein: CASSQEGRGGPDTQYF. The CDR3 DNA sequence: TGTGCCAGCAGCCAAGAGGGACGCGGGGGCCCAGATACGCAGTATTTT. The J gene is TRBJ2-3, the V gene TRBV4-2; D possibly corresponds to TRBD2 (7 bases). Trimming left V 0 bases short and J 4 bases short, with 14 bases between. This CDR3 is 16 amino acids long. The germline V gene has CDR1 LGHNA and CDR2 YNFKEQ.

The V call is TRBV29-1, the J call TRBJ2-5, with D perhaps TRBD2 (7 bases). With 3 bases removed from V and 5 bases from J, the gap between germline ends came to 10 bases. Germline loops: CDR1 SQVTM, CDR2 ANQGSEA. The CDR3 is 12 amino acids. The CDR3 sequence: CSVDGGLETQYF. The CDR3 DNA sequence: TGCAGCGTTGACGGGGGGCTGGAGACCCAGTACTTC.

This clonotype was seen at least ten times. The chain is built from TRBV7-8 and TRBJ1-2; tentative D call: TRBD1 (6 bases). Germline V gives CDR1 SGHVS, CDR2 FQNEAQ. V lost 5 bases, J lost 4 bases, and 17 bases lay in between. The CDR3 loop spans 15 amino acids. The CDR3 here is CASSAQQGGGYGYTF. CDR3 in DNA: TGTGCCAGCAGCGCACAACAGGGTGGCGGCTATGGCTACACCTTC. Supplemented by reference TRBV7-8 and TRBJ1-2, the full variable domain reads GAGVSQSPRYKVAKRGQDVALRCDPISGHVSLFWYQQALGQGPEFLTYFQNEAQLDKSGLPSDRFFAERPEGSVSTLKIQRTQQEDSAVYLCASSAQQGGGYGYTFGSGTRLTVV.

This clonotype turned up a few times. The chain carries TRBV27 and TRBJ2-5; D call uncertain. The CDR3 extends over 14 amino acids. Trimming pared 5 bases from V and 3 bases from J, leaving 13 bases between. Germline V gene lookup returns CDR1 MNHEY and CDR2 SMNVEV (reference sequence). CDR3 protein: CASSARWREETQYF. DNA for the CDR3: TGTGCCAGCAGTGCCCGTTGGCGAGAAGAGACCCAGTACTTC.

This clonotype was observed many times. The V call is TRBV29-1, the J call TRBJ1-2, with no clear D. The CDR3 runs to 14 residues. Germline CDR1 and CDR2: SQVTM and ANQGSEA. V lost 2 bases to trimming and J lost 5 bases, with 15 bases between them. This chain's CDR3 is CSVEQKGASYGYTF. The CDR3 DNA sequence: TGCAGCGTTGAACAAAAAGGTGCGAGTTATGGCTACACCTTC.

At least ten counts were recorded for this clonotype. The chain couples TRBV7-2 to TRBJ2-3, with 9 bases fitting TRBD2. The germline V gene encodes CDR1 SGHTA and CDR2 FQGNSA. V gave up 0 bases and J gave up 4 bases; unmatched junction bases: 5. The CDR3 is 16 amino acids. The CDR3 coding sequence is TGTGCCAGCAGCTTAGCGTCGCGGGGGGGGGCAGATACGCAGTATTTT. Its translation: CASSLASRGGADTQYF. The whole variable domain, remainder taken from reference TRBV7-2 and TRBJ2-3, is GAGVSQSPSNKVTEKGKDVELRCDPISGHTALYWYRQSLGQGLEFLIYFQGNSAPDKSGLPSDRFSAERTGGSVSTLTIQRTQQEDSAVYLCASSLASRGGADTQYFGPGTRLTVL.

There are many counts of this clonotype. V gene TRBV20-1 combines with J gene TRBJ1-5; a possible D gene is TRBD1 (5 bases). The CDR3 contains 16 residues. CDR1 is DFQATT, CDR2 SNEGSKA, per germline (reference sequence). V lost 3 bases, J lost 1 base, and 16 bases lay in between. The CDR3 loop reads CSARPPQGLSNQPQHF. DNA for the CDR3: TGCAGTGCTAGGCCCCCCCAGGGCCTCAGCAATCAGCCCCAGCATTTT.

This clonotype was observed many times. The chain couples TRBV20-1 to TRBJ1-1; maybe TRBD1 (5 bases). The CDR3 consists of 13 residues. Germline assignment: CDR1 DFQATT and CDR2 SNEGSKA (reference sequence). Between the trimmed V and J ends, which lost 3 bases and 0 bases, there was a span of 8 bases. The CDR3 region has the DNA TGCAGTGCTAGTGAGGGGTTGAACACTGAAGCTTTCTTT. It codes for CSASEGLNTEAFF.

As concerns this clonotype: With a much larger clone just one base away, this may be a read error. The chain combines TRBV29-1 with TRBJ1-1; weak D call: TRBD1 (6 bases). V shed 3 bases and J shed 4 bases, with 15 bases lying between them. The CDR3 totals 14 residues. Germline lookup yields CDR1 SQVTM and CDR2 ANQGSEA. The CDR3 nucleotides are TGCAGCGTTGAGGCAGGGGCGGAGGGCACTGAAGCTTTCTTT. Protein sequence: CSVEAGAEGTEAFF.

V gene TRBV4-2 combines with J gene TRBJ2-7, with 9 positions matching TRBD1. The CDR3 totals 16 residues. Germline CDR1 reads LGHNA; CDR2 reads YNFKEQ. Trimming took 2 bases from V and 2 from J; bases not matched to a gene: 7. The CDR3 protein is CASSQYPGQGTYEQYF. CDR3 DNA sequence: TGTGCCAGCAGCCAATATCCGGGACAGGGTACCTACGAGCAGTACTTC.

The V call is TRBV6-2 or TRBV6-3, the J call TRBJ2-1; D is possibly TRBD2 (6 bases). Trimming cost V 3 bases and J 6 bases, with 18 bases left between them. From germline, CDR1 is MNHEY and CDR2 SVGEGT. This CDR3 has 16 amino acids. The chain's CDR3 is CASSYLPLARVNEQFF. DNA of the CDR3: TGTGCCAGCAGTTATCTCCCCCTAGCGCGGGTCAATGAGCAGTTCTTC.

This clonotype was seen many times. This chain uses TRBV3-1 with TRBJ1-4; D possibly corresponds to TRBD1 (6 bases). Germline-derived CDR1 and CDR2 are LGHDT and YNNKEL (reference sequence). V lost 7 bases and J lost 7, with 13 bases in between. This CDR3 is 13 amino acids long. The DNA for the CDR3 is TGTGCCAGCAAACAGGGTGGTGGTGAAAAACTGTTTTTT. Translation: CASKQGGGEKLFF.